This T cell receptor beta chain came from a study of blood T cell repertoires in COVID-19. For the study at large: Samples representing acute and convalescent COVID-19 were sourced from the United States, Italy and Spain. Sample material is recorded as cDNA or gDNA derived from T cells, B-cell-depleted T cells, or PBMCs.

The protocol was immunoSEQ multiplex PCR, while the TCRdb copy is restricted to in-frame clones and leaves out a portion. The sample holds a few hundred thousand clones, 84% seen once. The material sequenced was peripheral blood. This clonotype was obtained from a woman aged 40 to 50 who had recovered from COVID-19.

CDR3 loop: CASSRGQHYGYTF. DNA of the CDR3: TGTGCCAGCAGCCGGGGACAGCACTATGGCTACACCTTC. This sequence joins TRBV7-9 and TRBJ1-2; 7 nucleotides agree with TRBD1. Germline V gives CDR1 SEHNR, CDR2 FQNEAQ (reference sequence). Trimming removed 5 bases from V and 3 bases from J; junction bases left unmatched: 3. The CDR3 runs to 13 residues.